One sample yielded the 26 T cell receptor beta chains listed below, sequenced in a study of blood T cell repertoires in COVID-19. Generated by immunoSEQ multiplex PCR, the TCRdb table keeps only in-frame clones and is missing some. The sample has tens of thousands of clones; 80% to 85% are singletons. Sequences were obtained from peripheral blood. Source of these receptors: a human donor in a cohort sampled during active COVID-19.

This clone was recorded once. The chain carries TRBV7-9 and TRBJ1-6; D gene ambiguous. The ends were cut back, 6 bases at V and 0 bases at J, with 18 bases in the middle. Germline-derived CDR1 and CDR2 are SEHNR and FQNEAQ (reference sequence). This CDR3 spans 18 amino acids. The CDR3 loop reads CASRAAEFFGSYNSPLHF. The DNA of the CDR3 is TGTGCCAGCAGAGCCGCGGAGTTTTTCGGCTCCTATAATTCACCCCTCCACTTT.

This clone was seen only a few times. This chain joins TRBV5-5 and TRBJ2-5; D is perhaps TRBD2 (6 bases). Germline V gives CDR1 SGHKS, CDR2 YYEKEE (reference sequence). V lost 4 bases and J lost 4, with 20 bases in between. The CDR3 consists of 16 residues. DNA for the CDR3: TGTGCCAGCAGCCTCACAGTAGCCGGGGGAGGAGAGACCCAGTACTTC. Residues: CASSLTVAGGGETQYF.

This clone was seen more than once but under ten times. This rearrangement joins TRBV6-5 to TRBJ1-6; TRBD1 is a possible D gene (6 bases). Trimming removed 8 bases at V and 11 bases at J, with 19 bases between. The CDR3 sequence is 14 residues long. The germline V gene encodes CDR1 MNHEY and CDR2 SVGAGI. CDR3 region: CASFPQGRWAPLHF. The CDR3 DNA follows: TGTGCCAGCTTCCCGCAGGGGCGATGGGCACCCCTCCACTTT.

The rearrangement uses TRBV24-1 and TRBJ2-5, with 10 bases lining up with TRBD1. Germline V gene sequence: CDR1 KGHDR, CDR2 SFDVKD. Trimming cost V 2 bases and J 0 bases; bases outside gene matches: 5. CDR3 length: 17 residues. The CDR3 is CATSDSSGQGNQETQYF. In nucleotides, the CDR3 is TGTGCCACCAGTGATTCCTCGGGACAGGGGAACCAAGAGACCCAGTACTTC.

The genes are TRBV29-1 and TRBJ1-2; 8 bases fit TRBD1. The CDR3 is 12 amino acids. V shed 6 bases, J shed 6 bases, and the junction held 6 bases outside the gene matches. Germline V lookup: CDR1 SQVTM, CDR2 ANQGSEA. The CDR3 DNA follows: TGCAGCGTAGACAGGGGATTCAATGGCTACACCTTC. It translates to CSVDRGFNGYTF.

The chain has TRBV7-2 and TRBJ2-7; D gene unclear. This CDR3 spans 12 amino acids. The germline gives CDR1 SGHTA, CDR2 FQGNSA. V was clipped by 3 bases and J by 0 bases, with 3 bases between them. In DNA form, the CDR3 reads TGTGCCAGCAGCTTCGGCTCCTACGAGCAGTACTTC. This gives the protein CASSFGSYEQYF.

This rearrangement joins TRBV28 to TRBJ1-3; no definite D call. CDR1 and CDR2 from the germline V gene are MDHEN and SYDVKM. This CDR3 has 14 amino acids. Trimming left V 4 bases short and J 0 bases short, with 7 bases between. CDR3 bases: TGTGCCAGCAGTTCTCTTTTCTCTGGAAACACCATATATTTT. Protein sequence: CASSSLFSGNTIYF.

This sequence joins TRBV6-1 and TRBJ1-3, with D possibly being TRBD1 (5 bases). CDR1 is MNHNS and CDR2 is SASEGT in the germline V gene. The CDR3 runs 17 residues. V was pared by 0 bases and J by 4 bases, with 16 bases between. CDR3: CASSEALRAGYGNTIYF. CDR3 DNA sequence: TGTGCCAGCAGTGAAGCGCTTCGGGCAGGGTACGGAAACACCATATATTTT.

The V and J genes are TRBV5-4 and TRBJ2-7, with 7 bases fitting TRBD2. CDR1 and CDR2 from the germline V gene are SGHNT and YYREEE (reference sequence). Trimming at V came to 6 bases and at J to 9 bases, leaving 6 bases not matched to a gene. This CDR3 region has 11 residues. CDR3: CASTPGGGQYF. The DNA of the CDR3 is TGTGCCAGCACACCTGGGGGGGGGCAGTACTTC.

The chain couples TRBV24-1 to TRBJ2-3; D possibly corresponds to TRBD2 (5 bases). Germline CDR1 and CDR2: KGHDR and SFDVKD. Trimming took off 4 bases at V and 5 bases at J, with 6 bases between the two ends. This CDR3 is built from 12 residues. The CDR3 reads CATSESGDTQYF. For the CDR3, the DNA is TGTGCCACCAGTGAAAGCGGAGATACGCAGTATTTT.

This clone occurred a few times. The V and J genes are TRBV5-6 and TRBJ2-2, with 10 bases identical to TRBD1. The V and J ends lost 2 bases and 9 bases, in that order; junction bases with no gene match: 4. The CDR3 runs 14 residues. CDR1 and CDR2 from the germline V gene are SGHDT and YYEEEE. The CDR3 spells CASSFGTGARELFF. The CDR3 bases are TGTGCCAGCAGCTTTGGGACAGGGGCGCGGGAGCTGTTTTTT.

V is TRBV15 and J is TRBJ2-7; D may be TRBD1 (6 bases). Trimming pared 5 bases from V and 7 bases from J, leaving 21 bases between. Germline CDR1 reads LNHNV; CDR2 reads YYDKDF (reference sequence). The CDR3 spans 15 residues. The CDR3 sequence is CATSPSAHFRGEQYF. The CDR3 nucleotides read TGTGCCACCAGCCCCAGCGCCCACTTTAGGGGGGAGCAGTACTTC. Supplemented by reference TRBV15 and TRBJ2-7, the full variable domain reads DAMVIQNPRYQVTQFGKPVTLSCSQTLNHNVMYWYQQKSSQAPKLLFHYYDKDFNNEADTPDNFQSRRPNTSFCFLDIRSPGLGDTAMYLCATSPSAHFRGEQYFGPGTRLTVT.

This clone was detected only a few times. V gene TRBV4-3 combines with J gene TRBJ1-2; D not resolved. Per germline, CDR1 LGHNA and CDR2 YSLEER. The CDR3 consists of 13 residues. The V end was cut by 0 bases, the J end by 7 bases, with 9 bases between. The CDR3 here is CASSQDRWAGYTF. The CDR3 nucleotides are TGCGCCAGCAGCCAAGATCGATGGGCTGGCTACACCTTC.

The chain joins TRBV6-5 to TRBJ1-5; a weak D match, TRBD1 (5 bases). Germline-derived CDR1 and CDR2 are MNHEY and SVGAGI. Trimming removed 0 bases at V and 12 bases at J, with 15 bases between. The CDR3 consists of 14 residues. Here the CDR3 reads CASSYSLTASLQHF. DNA of the CDR3: TGTGCCAGCAGTTACTCCCTGACAGCATCTCTCCAGCATTTT.

This sequence joins TRBV28 and TRBJ1-1, with D unresolved. Germline values: CDR1 MDHEN, CDR2 SYDVKM. V was clipped by 8 bases and J by 5 bases, with 21 bases between them. The CDR3 contains 15 residues. CDR3 DNA: TGTGCCAGCCTCCTCCTCCGGGATAGAAGGACTGAAGCTTTCTTT. Amino acid sequence: CASLLLRDRRTEAFF.

The gene calls are TRBV28 and TRBJ2-2; D is perhaps TRBD1 (6 bases). V was pared by 7 bases and J by 1 base, with 10 bases between. Germline values: CDR1 MDHEN, CDR2 SYDVKM. The CDR3 totals 14 residues. The CDR3 region is CASKLGQNTGELFF. The CDR3 DNA reads as TGTGCCAGCAAGTTGGGACAGAACACCGGGGAGCTGTTTTTT.

A few counts support this clone. The chain carries TRBV27 and TRBJ1-6; TRBD1 agrees at 9 bases. Germline CDR1 and CDR2: MNHEY and SMNVEV (reference sequence). The CDR3 is 16 amino acids. V trimming: 4 bases; J trimming: 7 bases; junction bases outside the gene matches: 8. DNA of the CDR3: TGTGCCAGCAGTTCATCCGGGACAGGGAAGAATTCACCCCTCCACTTT. It is translated as CASSSSGTGKNSPLHF.

The V call is TRBV5-5, the J call TRBJ2-4, with 9 bases matching TRBD1. Looked up from germline, CDR1 is SGHKS and CDR2 is YYEKEE (reference sequence). J was trimmed by 7 bases and V by 2 bases; bases with no gene match: 10. This CDR3 has 16 amino acids. CDR3 amino acids: CASSLWDRVGENIQYF. The CDR3 DNA follows: TGTGCCAGCAGCTTATGGGACAGGGTAGGGGAGAACATTCAGTACTTC. The whole variable domain, remainder taken from reference TRBV5-5 and TRBJ2-4, is DAGVTQSPTHLIKTRGQQVTLRCSPISGHKSVSWYQQVLGQGPQFIFQYYEKEERGRGNFPDRFSARQFPNYSSELNVNALLLGDSALYLCASSLWDRVGENIQYFGAGTRLSVL.

CDR3 nucleotide sequence: TGCGCCAGCAGCCAAACAGGGTCTGATGGCTACACCTTC. Amino acids: CASSQTGSDGYTF. The rearrangement uses TRBV4-1 and TRBJ1-2; a possible D gene is TRBD1 (6 bases). V gave up 2 bases and J gave up 6 bases, with 10 bases separating them. Germline assignment: CDR1 MGHRA and CDR2 YSYEKL. This CDR3 spans 13 amino acids.

The chain recombines TRBV7-2 with TRBJ1-1, with a tentative D call TRBD1 (5 bases). The CDR3 runs 14 residues. Germline CDR1 reads SGHTA; CDR2 reads FQGNSA. Between the trimmed V and J ends, which lost 5 bases and 0 bases, there was a span of 10 bases. The CDR3 is CASSKGHLNTEAFF. CDR3 sequence (DNA): TGTGCCAGCAGCAAAGGACACCTGAACACTGAAGCTTTCTTT.

This clone was counted once. The genes are TRBV7-6 and TRBJ2-5; 7 bases agree with TRBD1. The CDR3 runs to 15 residues. Germline CDR1 and CDR2: SGHVS and FNYEAQ. After removal of 5 bases from V and 5 bases from J, the junction contained 11 bases not matched to a gene. CDR3 bases: TGTGCCAGCAGCGTTACGACAGGGTTTAGGGAGACCCAGTACTTC. It yields the protein CASSVTTGFRETQYF.

The table lists this clone with a few counts. This chain links TRBV6-5 with TRBJ2-1; D is unresolved. Germline V gives CDR1 MNHEY, CDR2 SVGAGI. V lost 5 bases to trimming and J lost 2 bases, with 13 bases between them. This CDR3 has 15 residues. This chain's CDR3 is CASSKSTTPYNEQFF. CDR3 in DNA: TGTGCCAGCAGTAAATCCACGACACCCTACAATGAGCAGTTCTTC.

The rearrangement joins TRBV18 to TRBJ2-3, with D perhaps TRBD1 (6 bases). V lost 4 bases and J 2 bases, leaving 10 bases between the germline ends. The length of the CDR3 is 14 residues. CDR1 is KGHSH, CDR2 LQKENI, per germline. In nucleotides, the CDR3 is TGTGCCAGCTCACTCGGACAGACCACAGATACGCAGTATTTT. Its translation: CASSLGQTTDTQYF.

A few counts support this clone. V and J are TRBV18 and TRBJ2-7; 8 nucleotides line up with TRBD2. The CDR3 runs to 15 residues. The junction had 6 bases not matched to a gene; V was cut back by 5 bases and J by 0 bases. Per the germline V gene, CDR1 is KGHSH and CDR2 is LQKENI. DNA of the CDR3: TGTGCCAGCTCATTAACTAGCGGTCCCTCCTACGAGCAGTACTTC. This encodes CASSLTSGPSYEQYF.

The rearrangement joins TRBV7-9 to TRBJ1-5; 7 bases are shared with TRBD1. This CDR3 comprises 12 residues. Germline trimming cut 4 bases from V and 15 bases from J; bases unmatched to any gene: 9. Germline CDR1 reads SEHNR; CDR2 reads FQNEAQ (reference sequence). For the CDR3, the DNA is TGTGCCAGCAGCTCCCCAGGGGGAGGCCCGCATTTT. Encoded protein: CASSSPGGGPHF.

The chain carries TRBV14 and TRBJ2-5, with TRBD1 matching 9 bases. Germline V lookup: CDR1 SGHDN, CDR2 FVKESK. V lost 1 base, J lost 1 base, and 13 bases stayed unmatched. The CDR3 has 19 residues. The CDR3 sequence: CASSQVPSGTGRFQETQYF. The CDR3 region has the DNA TGTGCCAGCAGCCAAGTTCCTTCCGGGACAGGGCGGTTCCAAGAGACCCAGTACTTC.